This T cell receptor (beta chain) is drawn from a study of blood T cell repertoires in COVID-19. About the study: There were acute and convalescent COVID-19 samples, and they came from the United States, Italy and Spain. PBMCs, B-cell-depleted T cells, or T cells provided the cDNA or gDNA that made up the material.

Original data processing: From reference gene primer amplification, estimates of nucleated cell counts were derived. TCRdb's copy holds only in-frame clones and misses some; the assay was immunoSEQ multiplex PCR. Clone size and the V and J calls come from that table; the DNA yielded D and trimming. The table lists roughly 270,000 clones, approximately 82% of them singletons. This clone appeared a few times. CDR1 and CDR2 (germline): MRHNA, SNTAGT. This CDR3 is 13 amino acids long. Trimming took 8 bases from V and 10 from J; bases not matched to a gene: 9. Participants were aged roughly 18 to 90 years, lived in over 20 US areas, and enrolled virtually.

This receptor was obtained from a man between 40 and 49 years old who had been exposed to COVID-19. The specimen sequenced was PBMCs or T cells enriched from blood (not recorded which). This chain uses TRBV6-4 with TRBJ2-1, with TRBD1 matching over 9 bases. The CDR3 reads CASSRQGDREQFF. DNA of the CDR3: TGTGCCAGCTCCCGACAGGGGGATCGGGAGCAGTTCTTC.